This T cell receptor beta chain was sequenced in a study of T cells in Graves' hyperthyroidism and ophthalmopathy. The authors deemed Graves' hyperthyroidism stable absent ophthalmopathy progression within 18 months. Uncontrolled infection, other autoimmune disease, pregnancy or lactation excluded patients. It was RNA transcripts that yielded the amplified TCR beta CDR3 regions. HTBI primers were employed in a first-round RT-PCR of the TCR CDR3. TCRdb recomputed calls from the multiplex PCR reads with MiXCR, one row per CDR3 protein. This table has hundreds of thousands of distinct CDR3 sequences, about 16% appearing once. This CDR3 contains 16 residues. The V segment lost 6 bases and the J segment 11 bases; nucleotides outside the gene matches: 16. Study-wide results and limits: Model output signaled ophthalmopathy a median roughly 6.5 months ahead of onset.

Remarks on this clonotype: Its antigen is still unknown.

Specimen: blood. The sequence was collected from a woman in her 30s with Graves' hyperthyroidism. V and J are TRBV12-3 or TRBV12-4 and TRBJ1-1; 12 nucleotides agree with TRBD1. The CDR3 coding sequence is TGTGCCAGCAGCCCCGGGACAGGGGGCACGGGATCGTTGGCTTTCTTT. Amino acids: CASSPGTGGTGSLAFF.